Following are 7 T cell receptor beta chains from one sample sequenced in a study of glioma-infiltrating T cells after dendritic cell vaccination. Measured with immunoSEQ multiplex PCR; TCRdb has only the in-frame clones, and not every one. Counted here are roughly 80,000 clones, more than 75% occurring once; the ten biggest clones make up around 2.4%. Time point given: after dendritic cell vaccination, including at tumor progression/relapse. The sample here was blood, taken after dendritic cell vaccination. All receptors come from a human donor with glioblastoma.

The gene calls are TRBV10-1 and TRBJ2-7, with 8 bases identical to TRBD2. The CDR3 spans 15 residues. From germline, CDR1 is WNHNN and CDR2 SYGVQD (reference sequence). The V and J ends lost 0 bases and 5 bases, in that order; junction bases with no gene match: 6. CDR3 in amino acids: CASSESSSGTNEQYF. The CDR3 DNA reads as TGCGCCAGCAGTGAGTCAAGTAGCGGGACGAACGAGCAGTACTTC.

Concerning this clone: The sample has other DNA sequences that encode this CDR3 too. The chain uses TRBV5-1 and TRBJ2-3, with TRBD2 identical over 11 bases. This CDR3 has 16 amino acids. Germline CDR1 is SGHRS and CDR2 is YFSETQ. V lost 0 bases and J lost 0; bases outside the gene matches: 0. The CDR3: CASSLGLAGSTDTQYF. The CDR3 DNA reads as TGCGCCAGCAGCTTGGGACTAGCGGGAAGCACAGATACGCAGTATTTT.

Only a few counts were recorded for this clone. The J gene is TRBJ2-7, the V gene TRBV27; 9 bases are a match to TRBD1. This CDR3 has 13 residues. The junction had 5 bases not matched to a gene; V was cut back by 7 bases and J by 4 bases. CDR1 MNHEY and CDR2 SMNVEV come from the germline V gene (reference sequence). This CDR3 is CASKGQGWYEQYF. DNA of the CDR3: TGTGCCAGCAAAGGACAGGGGTGGTACGAGCAGTACTTC.

The CDR3 DNA reads TGCAGCGTCTCTAAACAGGGGGGGTATGAAAAACTGTTTTTT. Its protein product is CSVSKQGGYEKLFF. V gene TRBV29-1 combines with J gene TRBJ1-4, with 8 bases aligning to TRBD1. Germline V gene sequence: CDR1 SQVTM, CDR2 ANQGSEA. Trimming removed 6 bases from V and 6 bases from J; junction bases left unmatched: 9. The CDR3 consists of 14 residues.

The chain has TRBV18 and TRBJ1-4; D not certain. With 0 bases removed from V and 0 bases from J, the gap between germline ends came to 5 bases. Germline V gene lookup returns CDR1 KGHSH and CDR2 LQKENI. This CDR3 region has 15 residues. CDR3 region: CASSPPSATNEKLFF. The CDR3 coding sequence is TGTGCCAGCTCACCACCCTCTGCAACTAATGAAAAACTGTTTTTT.

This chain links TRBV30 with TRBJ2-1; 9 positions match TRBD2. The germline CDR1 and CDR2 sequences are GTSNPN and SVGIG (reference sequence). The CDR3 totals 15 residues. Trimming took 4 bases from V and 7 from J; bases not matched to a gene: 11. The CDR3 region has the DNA TGTGCCTGGACCCCGGGGCTAGCGGGATATAATGAGCAGTTCTTC. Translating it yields CAWTPGLAGYNEQFF.

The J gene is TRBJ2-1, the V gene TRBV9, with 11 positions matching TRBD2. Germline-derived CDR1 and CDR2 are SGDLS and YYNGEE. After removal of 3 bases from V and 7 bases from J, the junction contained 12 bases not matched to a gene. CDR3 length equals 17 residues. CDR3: CASSAQIIAGGQNEQFF. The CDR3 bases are TGTGCCAGCAGCGCCCAAATAATAGCGGGGGGGCAGAATGAGCAGTTCTTC.